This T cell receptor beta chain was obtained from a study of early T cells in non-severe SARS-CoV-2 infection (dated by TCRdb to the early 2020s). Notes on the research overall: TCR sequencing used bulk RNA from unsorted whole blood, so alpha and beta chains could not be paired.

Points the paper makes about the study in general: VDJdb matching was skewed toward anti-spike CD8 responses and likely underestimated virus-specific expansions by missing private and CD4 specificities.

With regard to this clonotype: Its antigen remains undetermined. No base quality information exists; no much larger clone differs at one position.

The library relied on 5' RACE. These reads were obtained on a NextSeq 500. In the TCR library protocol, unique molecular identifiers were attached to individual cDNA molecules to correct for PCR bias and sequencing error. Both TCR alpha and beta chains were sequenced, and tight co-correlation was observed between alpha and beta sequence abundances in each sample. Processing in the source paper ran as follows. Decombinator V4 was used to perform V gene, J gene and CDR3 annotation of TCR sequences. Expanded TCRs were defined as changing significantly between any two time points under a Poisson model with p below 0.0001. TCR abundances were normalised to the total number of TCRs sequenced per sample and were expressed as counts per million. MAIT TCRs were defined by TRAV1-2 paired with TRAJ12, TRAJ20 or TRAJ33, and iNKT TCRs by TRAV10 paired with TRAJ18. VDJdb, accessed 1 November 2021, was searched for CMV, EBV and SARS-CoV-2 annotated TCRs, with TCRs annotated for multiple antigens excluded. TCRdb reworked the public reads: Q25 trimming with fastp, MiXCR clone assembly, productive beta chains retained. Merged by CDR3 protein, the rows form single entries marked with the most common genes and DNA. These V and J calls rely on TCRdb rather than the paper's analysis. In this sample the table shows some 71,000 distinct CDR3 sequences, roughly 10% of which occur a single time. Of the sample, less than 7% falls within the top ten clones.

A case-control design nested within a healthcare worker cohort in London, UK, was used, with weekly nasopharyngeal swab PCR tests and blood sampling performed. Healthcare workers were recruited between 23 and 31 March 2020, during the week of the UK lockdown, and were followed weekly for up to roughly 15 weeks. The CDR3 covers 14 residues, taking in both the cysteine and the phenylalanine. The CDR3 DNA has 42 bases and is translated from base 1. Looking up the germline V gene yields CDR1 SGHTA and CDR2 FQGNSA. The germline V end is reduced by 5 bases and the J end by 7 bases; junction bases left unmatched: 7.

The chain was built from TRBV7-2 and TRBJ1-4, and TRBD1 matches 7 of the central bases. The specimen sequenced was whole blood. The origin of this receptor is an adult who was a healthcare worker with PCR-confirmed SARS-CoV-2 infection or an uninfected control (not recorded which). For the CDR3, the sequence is CASSARQGTEKLFF. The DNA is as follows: TGTGCCAGCAGCGCTCGACAGGGTACTGAAAAACTGTTTTTT.